The 24 T cell receptor beta chains presented below share a single source sample, sequenced in a study of siplizumab effects on memory and regulatory T cells. Measured with immunoSEQ multiplex PCR; TCRdb has only the in-frame clones, and not every one. The sample contains 55,000 to 70,000 clones, 85% to 95% of which appear only once. The specimen sequenced was CD8+ T cells sorted from blood. The source of these receptors is a human donor in good health.

The chain joins TRBV14 to TRBJ1-1, with D perhaps matching TRBD1 (5 bases). This CDR3 has 12 residues. The V and J ends lost 1 base and 6 bases respectively, with 6 bases between them. CDR1 and CDR2 (germline): SGHDN, FVKESK. The CDR3 protein is CASSQVGAEAFF. CDR3 DNA: TGTGCCAGCAGCCAAGTAGGGGCTGAAGCTTTCTTT. Full variable domain (missing parts from reference TRBV14 and TRBJ1-1): EAGVTQFPSHSVIEKGQTVTLRCDPISGHDNLYWYRRVMGKEIKFLLHFVKESKQDESGMPNNRFLAERTGGTYSTLKVQPAELEDSGVYFCASSQVGAEAFFGQGTRLTVV.

The chain combines TRBV28 with TRBJ1-5; D is possibly TRBD1 (5 bases). Germline CDR1 and CDR2: MDHEN and SYDVKM. This CDR3 has 14 amino acids. Trimming stripped 6 bases from V and 8 bases from J, with 17 bases between. CDR3 sequence: CASSPVEGREPQHF. For the CDR3, the DNA is TGTGCCAGCAGCCCAGTGGAGGGGCGCGAGCCCCAGCATTTT.

This chain links TRBV25-1 with TRBJ2-3; possible D gene TRBD1, 7 bases. Germline values: CDR1 MGHDK, CDR2 SYGVNS. V lost 6 bases, J lost 0 bases, and 16 bases lay in between. The length of the CDR3 is 16 residues. In DNA, the CDR3 is TGTGCCAGCAGCCTAGGAGGGGGCCTTAGCACAGATACGCAGTATTTT. This encodes CASSLGGGLSTDTQYF.

V gene TRBV29-1 combines with J gene TRBJ1-1; 9 positions match TRBD1. The germline CDR1 and CDR2 sequences are SQVTM and ANQGSEA. This CDR3 contains 12 residues. The CDR3, as DNA: TGCAGTGGGACAGGGCTGAACACTGAAGCTTTCTTT. Translated: CSGTGLNTEAFF.

The chain combines TRBV7-9 with TRBJ2-1; unclear D gene. V was trimmed by 3 bases and J by 8 bases, leaving 2 bases between them. The CDR3 runs 10 residues. CDR1 and CDR2 (germline): SEHNR, FQNEAQ (reference sequence). CDR3: CASSFHEQFF. The CDR3 nucleotides are TGTGCCAGCAGCTTTCATGAGCAGTTCTTC.

The chain employs TRBV4-3 and TRBJ2-7; weak D call: TRBD2 (5 bases). CDR3 size: 16 residues. Per germline, CDR1 LGHNA and CDR2 YSLEER. Between the trimmed V and J ends, which lost 2 bases and 3 bases, there was a span of 17 bases. The CDR3 loop is CASSQLLTREFYEQYF. The CDR3 region has the DNA TGCGCCAGCAGCCAATTATTGACAAGGGAGTTCTACGAGCAGTACTTC.

The V gene is TRBV2, the J gene TRBJ2-7; weak D call: TRBD1 (6 bases). Trimming took 10 bases from V and 0 from J, leaving 13 bases between them. From germline, CDR1 is SNHLY and CDR2 FYNNEI. This CDR3 is 13 amino acids long. CDR3 nucleotides: TGTGCCATGAACAACAGGGCCTCCTACGAGCAGTACTTC. This translates into CAMNNRASYEQYF.

The genes are TRBV5-1 and TRBJ1-1, with D unclear. Per germline, CDR1 SGHRS and CDR2 YFSETQ. Trimming shortened V by 5 bases and J by 4 bases, and 15 bases separated the two germline ends. The CDR3 has 14 residues. CDR3 bases: TGCGCCAGCAGTCCGGCCCTGGCGGGCACTGAAGCTTTCTTT. Its protein product is CASSPALAGTEAFF.

This chain links TRBV11-3 with TRBJ2-3; the D gene is possibly TRBD1 (5 bases). This CDR3 has 14 residues. V gave up 3 bases and J gave up 1 base, with 8 bases separating them. CDR1 is SGHNT and CDR2 is YENEEA in the germline V gene. This CDR3 reads CASSLEQGTDTQYF. CDR3 nucleotide sequence: TGTGCCAGCAGCTTGGAACAGGGCACAGATACGCAGTATTTT.

This chain uses TRBV9 with TRBJ2-1; the D gene is possibly TRBD2 (6 bases). Looked up from germline, CDR1 is SGDLS and CDR2 is YYNGEE. This CDR3 is 16 amino acids long. V was clipped by 0 bases and J by 1 base, with 11 bases between them. As DNA, the CDR3 is TGTGCCAGCAGCGTAGGCGGCGGGATATCCTACAATGAGCAGTTCTTC. It codes for CASSVGGGISYNEQFF.

This rearrangement joins TRBV7-3 to TRBJ2-6; D is ambiguous. Germline V CDR1 and CDR2: SGHTA, FQGTGA. The V and J ends lost 1 base and 0 bases respectively, with 10 bases between them. CDR3 length: 17 amino acids. In DNA, the CDR3 is TGTGCCAGCAGCTTAAGTCGCAGTTACTCTGGGGCCAACGTCCTGACTTTC. It specifies CASSLSRSYSGANVLTF.

The chain is built from TRBV27 and TRBJ2-2; possibly TRBD2 for D (5 bases). V was cut by 5 bases and J by 3 bases, with 19 bases left in between. The CDR3 sequence is 17 residues long. Germline CDR1 and CDR2: MNHEY and SMNVEV (reference sequence). The CDR3 sequence is CASSPGGAEIYTGELFF. CDR3 coding DNA: TGTGCCAGCAGTCCCGGTGGAGCGGAGATATACACCGGGGAGCTGTTTTTT.

The V and J genes are TRBV11-2 and TRBJ2-2; 15 bases line up with TRBD2. V gave up 0 bases and J gave up 4 bases; unmatched junction bases: 9. The length of the CDR3 is 20 residues. CDR1 and CDR2 from the germline V gene are SGHAT and FQNNGV. The CDR3 bases are TGTGCCAGCAGCTTAGACAAAGGACTAGCGGGAGGGACGGGCACCGGGGAGCTGTTTTTT. Protein: CASSLDKGLAGGTGTGELFF.

This clone was observed a single time. The chain employs TRBV5-1 and TRBJ2-1; D is unclear. The germline V gene has CDR1 SGHRS and CDR2 YFSETQ. Trimming took 2 bases from V and 3 from J, leaving 12 bases between them. This CDR3 has 15 amino acids. The CDR3: CASSFGEVGYNEQFF. CDR3 bases: TGCGCCAGCAGCTTTGGGGAAGTGGGCTACAATGAGCAGTTCTTC. Based on the CDR3 plus reference TRBV5-1 and TRBJ2-1, the full variable domain is KAGVTQTPRYLIKTRGQQVTLSCSPISGHRSVSWYQQTPGQGLQFLFEYFSETQRNKGNFPGRFSGRQFSNSRSEMNVSTLELGDSALYLCASSFGEVGYNEQFFGPGTRLTVL.

The genes are TRBV7-9 and TRBJ1-1; no firm D call. Trimming pared 5 bases from V and 0 bases from J, leaving 13 bases between. The CDR3 totals 15 residues. Per the germline V gene, CDR1 is SEHNR and CDR2 is FQNEAQ (reference sequence). The CDR3, as DNA: TGTGCCAGCAGCCTAAGAGACGGATTGAACACTGAAGCTTTCTTT. It specifies CASSLRDGLNTEAFF.

V usage is TRBV27 and J usage is TRBJ1-2, with TRBD1 as a possible D gene (5 bases). Germline lookup yields CDR1 MNHEY and CDR2 SMNVEV (reference sequence). The V end lost 5 bases, the J end lost 0 bases, and 13 bases lay between the germline ends. CDR3 length equals 15 residues. Written as DNA, the CDR3 is TGTGCCAGCAGTCCCCCGGGACGACCTAACTATGGCTACACCTTC. It translates to CASSPPGRPNYGYTF.

This clone is a singleton in its sample. V gene TRBV28 combines with J gene TRBJ2-3, with 8 positions matching TRBD2. There are 14 residues in the CDR3. CDR1 is MDHEN and CDR2 is SYDVKM in the germline V gene. The junction had 10 bases not matched to a gene; V was cut back by 10 bases and J by 4 bases. The CDR3 sequence: CATQAGVIADTQYF. In DNA, the CDR3 is TGTGCCACTCAAGCGGGGGTCATCGCAGATACGCAGTATTTT.

The chain combines TRBV28 with TRBJ1-2; no clear D. The V gene lost 6 bases and the J gene lost 4 bases, with 6 bases spanning the gap. Germline CDR1 MDHEN, CDR2 SYDVKM. This CDR3 is 11 amino acids long. The CDR3 sequence: CASSQTYGYTF. CDR3 bases: TGTGCCAGCAGCCAGACCTATGGCTACACCTTC.

The chain links TRBV28 to TRBJ1-5; TRBD1 matches at 7 bases. V gave up 5 bases and J gave up 9 bases; unmatched junction bases: 10. CDR3 length: 14 amino acids. Per the germline V gene, CDR1 is MDHEN and CDR2 is SYDVKM. CDR3 DNA: TGTGCCAGCAGTCCAGGGACAGTGTTAGGGCCCCAGCATTTT. Residues: CASSPGTVLGPQHF.

The chain has TRBV4-1 and TRBJ2-7; no definite D call. The CDR3 extends over 13 amino acids. V was trimmed by 5 bases and J by 2 bases, leaving 10 bases between them. Per the germline V gene, CDR1 is MGHRA and CDR2 is YSYEKL. Written as DNA, the CDR3 is TGCGCCAGCAGCTCGATAGGTCCCTACGAGCAGTACTTC. Translating it yields CASSSIGPYEQYF.

Concerning this clone: At one end the junction does not follow the germline gene, possibly because of a read error. The chain is built from TRBV7-7 and TRBJ2-1; 8 bases align to TRBD1. Looked up from germline, CDR1 is SSHAT and CDR2 is FNYEAQ (reference sequence). The CDR3 has 15 amino acids. CDR3 loop: CASSPRTGSNNEQFF. In nucleotides, the CDR3 is TGTGCTAGCAGCCCGCGGACAGGGTCCAACAATGAGCAGTTCTTC.

The rearrangement links TRBV19 to TRBJ2-7; no reliable D call. V lost 6 bases to trimming and J lost 7 bases, with 10 bases between them. Germline V gene sequence: CDR1 LNHDA, CDR2 SQIVND (reference sequence). The CDR3 is 11 amino acids. CDR3 bases: TGTGCCAGTAGGGGTAGGGCGGAGCAGTACTTC. Translating it yields CASRGRAEQYF. The full variable domain, completed using reference TRBV19 and TRBJ2-7, is DGGITQSPKYLFRKEGQNVTLSCEQNLNHDAMYWYRQDPGQGLRLIYYSQIVNDFQKGDIAEGYSVSREKKESFPLTVTSAQKNPTAFYLCASRGRAEQYFGPGTRLTVT.

The chain links TRBV4-1 to TRBJ1-1, with 10 bases lining up with TRBD1. The ends lost 4 bases at V and 5 bases at J; junction bases unmatched: 7. Germline loops: CDR1 MGHRA, CDR2 YSYEKL. CDR3 length: 15 residues. CDR3: CASSRWGQGKTEAFF. In DNA form, the CDR3 reads TGCGCCAGCAGCCGTTGGGGACAGGGGAAAACTGAAGCTTTCTTT.

The genes are TRBV7-3 and TRBJ2-7; D unclear. Trimming removed 2 bases at V and 2 bases at J, with 10 bases between. CDR3 length equals 14 residues. Germline CDR1 SGHTA, CDR2 FQGTGA. CDR3 sequence reads: CASSLYGGAYEQYF. CDR3 DNA: TGTGCCAGCAGCTTATACGGCGGTGCCTACGAGCAGTACTTC.